This TCR beta chain derives from a study of CD8 T cells in ankylosing spondylitis. General study points: Roughly eight highly homologous variants made up a TCR beta motif that seemed to typify ankylosing spondylitis blood.

This clonotype was observed a handful of times. As yet, its antigen is unknown. This CDR3 has 16 amino acids. Germline V gene sequence: CDR1 LGHNA, CDR2 YSLEER. V was trimmed by 1 base and J by 5 bases, leaving 16 bases between them. Each CDR3 protein is one row after TCRdb ran MiXCR on the 5' RACE reads. This table holds more than 650,000 distinct CDR3 sequences, about an eighth found once. The V and J genes are TRBV4-3 and TRBJ2-3, with D tentatively TRBD2 (7 bases). The sample consisted of blood, either unsorted or a sorted T cell fraction (not recorded which). This TCR came from a male donor with ankylosing spondylitis. The CDR3: CASSQGGGAPGDTQYF. CDR3 coding DNA: TGCGCCAGCAGCCAAGGTGGGGGGGCCCCGGGAGATACGCAGTATTTT.